The text below deals with one T cell receptor beta chain. Its specific antigen is unknown. Base qualities were left out, and no much larger clone turns up one base away. V is clipped by 2 bases and J by 9 bases, and the sequence between their germline boundaries is 19 bases long. The CDR3 holds 15 amino acids from the cysteine to the phenylalanine. CDR3 DNA is the only sequence kept; it has 45 bases, read in frame from the first base. The germline V gene encodes CDR1 MNHEY and CDR2 SVGAGI. The immunoSEQ hsTCRB v3.0 assay was used at survey level resolution to sequence the TRB variable region. The target sequencing depth for TRB was about 40,000-55,000 T-cell genomes per sample. An Illumina MiSeq with a v3 150-cycle kit was used to sequence the pooled TRB libraries. Regarding the original processing steps: Repertoire analysis was run in R within a reproducible Nextflow workflow that covered QC, data transformation and analysis. LymphoSeq2, an R package for exploring AIRR-Seq data, was used to implement the custom analyses. After excluding a few samples that yielded fewer than 5000 total TRB sequences, under 200 HIV repertoires remained for analysis. Of the 188 retained HIV repertoires, about 59 were collected before and more than 120 after ART initiation. Each repertoire was downsampled to 5000 TRB nucleotide sequences, and summary statistics were averaged across 100 downsampling iterations. The analysis kept only TRB sequences whose CDR3 regions were at least seven amino acids long. Diversity was measured with a Shannon entropy-derived clonality score and the Gini coefficient. In repertoire networks, the top 5000 CDR3 amino acid sequences were linked whenever an edit distance of one separated two sequences. For TRB CDR3 amino acid sequences, antigen specificity groups and MHC restriction were predicted with GLIPH2. Known CMV, EBV, HIV or tissue antigen associations were flagged by matching CDR3 amino acid sequences against VDJdb and McPAS-TCR. Pre-ART, post-ART and control groups were compared with Wilcoxon signed-rank tests and Holm-Bonferroni correction. Drawn from immuneACCESS, this table holds only the in-frame rearrangements with V and J called that TCRdb kept. Clones are partly lost; checked studies trace under half to an unresolved V gene and leave the rest unexplained. V and J calls and clone size are given by that table; D and trimming were obtained from the DNA. The table for this sample lists about 21,000 clones; roughly four fifths of them were counted only once. 12% of the sample lies in the top ten.

The sample is drawn from a study of long-term antiretroviral therapy in people with HIV (dated by TCRdb to the early 2020s). Study-level background: Collection of the earliest samples took place about a decade ahead of the 2015 WHO recommendation for immediate ART, at a time when ART was typically delayed until CD4 counts fell. Whether ART initiation and durable HIV suppression were associated with changes in peripheral blood TRB repertoire composition and diversity was tested in a retrospective serial study. A total of fewer than 250 cryopreserved PBMC samples came from around 30 adults with confirmed HIV infection and were collected serially over a mean of roughly 6 years (range 1-12). Among the roughly 30 participants with HIV, more than ten were female. No cross-contamination during QIAcube processing was seen in test extractions of a monoclonal T-cell line run alongside 30 to 35 polyclonal samples. General findings and caveats noted by the study authors: Because pre-ART samples had limited cell numbers, unsorted PBMC were profiled rather than sorted CD4+ and CD8+ T cells. HIV repertoires had narrower CDR3 length ranges than controls, and the network structure suggested an antigen-experienced repertoire that shifted only slightly toward naive after ART. Samples dated from the mid-2000s to the late 2010s, and the ART regimens used may be less effective than current ones. Limited PBMC availability meant only the TCR beta chain was sequenced, without alpha chain pairing. Starting ART was linked to a significant rise in TRB diversity, yet even with long-term ART the diversity remained significantly lower than in transplant donor controls. No data were available on ART adherence, viral resistance or therapy changes, limiting inferences about post-ART repertoire changes. The repertoire was dominated across all time points by expanded TRB clones identified before ART initiation, although this dominance was seen to fluctuate and to decrease in many PLHIV after ART.

To be included, a participant needed at least one PBMC sample from before ART initiation plus at least two post-ART samples. Every participant with HIV received treatment in the United States of America. Before DNA extraction, cryopreserved samples of 1-10 million PBMC were thawed and then washed. At the time of the earliest PBMC sample for each participant with HIV, ages ranged from about 20 to 54 years. Each participant contributed PBMC samples from 1-4 timepoints before ART initiation and 2-8 timepoints after ART initiation, with a median of 7 samples. Serial HIV viral load, CD4+ T-cell count, ART history and demographic data were obtained for every participant. A Qiagen kit on a QIAcube was used to extract genomic DNA from unsorted PBMC, with samples processed in batches of 12.

The sample in question was unsorted PBMCs, obtained around 1.7 years before starting antiretroviral therapy. The V gene is TRBV6-5 and the J gene is TRBJ1-2, with a weak D call of TRBD1 (5 bases match). The TCR sequence derives from a woman in her thirties or forties with HIV. The DNA reads TGTGCCAGCAGTTACGACAGAGGGTCTCTTATTAGCTACACCTTC. Its protein product is CASSYDRGSLISYTF.